This TCR beta chain was documented in a study of cytomegalovirus exposure and HLA in healthy donors. PCR was performed using 60 Vbeta and 13 Jbeta primers. This table comes from immunoSEQ multiplex PCR, and its TCRdb copy is limited to in-frame clones, with some not included. Here the sample spans 85,000 to 130,000 clones, 84% being singletons. Remarks on this clone: Its antigen is unknown.

The germline CDR1 and CDR2 sequences are LGHNA and YNFKEQ. CDR3 length: 15 amino acids. V gave up 0 bases and J gave up 3 bases, with 12 bases separating them. Study outcomes and limitations: The listing of 150 to 200 TCR beta chains classed them as cytomegalovirus-associated. CMV antigen specificity of a few CMV-associated chains was confirmed in vitro. As a later analysis revealed, most CMV-associated TCR beta chains appeared HLA-restricted. It was shown in a later analysis that HLA-associated TCR beta chains were more clonally expanded than other, equally common chains.

Material: PBMCs. This clonotype was sampled from a woman under 30 in good health and CMV-seronegative. V is TRBV4-2 and J is TRBJ2-7; D is unresolved. The CDR3 spells CASSQETEPSYEQYF. The CDR3, as DNA: TGTGCCAGCAGCCAAGAAACTGAGCCTAGCTACGAGCAGTACTTC.